This T cell receptor beta chain derives from a study of blood T cells in healthy people across ages. Study-wide results and limits: Long-lived and aged donors differed, with more naive CD4+ cells and higher diversity in the long-lived. Diversity of TCR beta per million T cells declined in a roughly linear way with age. Higher naive T cell percentage went strongly together with higher TCR beta diversity.

This clonotype appeared many times. Its antigen remains unidentified. Then a second PCR, running about 7 to 11 cycles, was carried out with a sample-barcoded 5' primer and a J-beta primer mix. Tags on each cDNA molecule came from a template-switch adaptor with 12 random nucleotides. TCRdb passed the 5' RACE reads through MiXCR, listing each CDR3 protein once. The sample contains 600,000 to 800,000 distinct CDR3 sequences, 45% to 60% of which appear only once. The sequence was obtained from a woman of 80 years or more in good health. Sequencing was carried out using blood.

CDR3 in amino acids: CASGLVTGETQYF. In DNA, the CDR3 is TGTGCTAGTGGTTTGGTAACGGGGGAGACCCAGTACTTC. The gene calls are TRBV12-5 and TRBJ2-5; a possible D gene is TRBD2 (5 bases). The germline V gene encodes CDR1 LGHNT and CDR2 FRNRAP. V gave up 0 bases and J gave up 5 bases, with 7 bases separating them. This CDR3 contains 13 residues. The variable domain in full, completed from reference TRBV12-5 and TRBJ2-5, reads DARVTQTPRHKVTEMGQEVTMRCQPILGHNTVFWYRQTMMQGLELLAYFRNRAPLDDSGMPKDRFSAEMPDATLATLKIQPSEPRDSAVYFCASGLVTGETQYFGPGTRLLVL.